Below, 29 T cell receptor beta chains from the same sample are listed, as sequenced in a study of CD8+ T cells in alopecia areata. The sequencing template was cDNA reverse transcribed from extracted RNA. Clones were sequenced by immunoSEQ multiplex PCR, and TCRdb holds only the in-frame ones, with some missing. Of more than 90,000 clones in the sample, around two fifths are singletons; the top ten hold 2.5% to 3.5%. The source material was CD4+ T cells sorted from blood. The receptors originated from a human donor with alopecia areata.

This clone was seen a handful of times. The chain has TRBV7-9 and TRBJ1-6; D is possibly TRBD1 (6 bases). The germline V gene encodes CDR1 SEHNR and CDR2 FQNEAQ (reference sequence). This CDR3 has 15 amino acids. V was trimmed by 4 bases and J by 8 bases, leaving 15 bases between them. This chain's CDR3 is CASSSQGLRDSPLHF. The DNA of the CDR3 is TGTGCCAGCAGCTCACAGGGACTTAGGGATTCACCCCTCCACTTT.

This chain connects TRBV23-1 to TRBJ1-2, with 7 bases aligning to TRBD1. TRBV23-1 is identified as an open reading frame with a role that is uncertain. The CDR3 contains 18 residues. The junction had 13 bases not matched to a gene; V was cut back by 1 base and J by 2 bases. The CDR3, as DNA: TGCGCCAGCAGTCAATGCCCCAGGGACAGCCAATGGAACTATGGCTACACCTTC. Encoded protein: CASSQCPRDSQWNYGYTF.

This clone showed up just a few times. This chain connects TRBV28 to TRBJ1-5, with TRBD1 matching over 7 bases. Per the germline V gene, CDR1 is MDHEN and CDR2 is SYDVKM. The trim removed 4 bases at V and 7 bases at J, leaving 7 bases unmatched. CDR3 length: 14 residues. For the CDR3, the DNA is TGTGCCAGCAGTTCTCGGGACAGAAGACAGCCCCAGCATTTT. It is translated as CASSSRDRRQPQHF.

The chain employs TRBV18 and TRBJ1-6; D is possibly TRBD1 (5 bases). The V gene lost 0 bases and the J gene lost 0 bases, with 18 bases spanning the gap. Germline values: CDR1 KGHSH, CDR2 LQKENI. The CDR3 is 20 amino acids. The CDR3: CASSPPPGPVESSYNSPLHF. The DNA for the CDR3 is TGTGCCAGCTCACCACCTCCGGGACCGGTCGAAAGCTCCTATAATTCACCCCTCCACTTT.

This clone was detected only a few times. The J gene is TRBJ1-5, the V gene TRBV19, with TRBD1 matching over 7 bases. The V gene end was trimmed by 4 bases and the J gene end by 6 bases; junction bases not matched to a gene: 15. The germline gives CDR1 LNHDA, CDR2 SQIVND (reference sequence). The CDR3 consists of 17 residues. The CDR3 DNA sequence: TGTGCCAGTAGTACTAGAGCCGGGACAGTTCAAACTCAGCCCCAGCATTTT. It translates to CASSTRAGTVQTQPQHF.

The CDR3 nucleotides read TGTGCCAGCACCGCTAGGTCCGTTTCCTACGAGCAGTACTTC. This sequence encodes CASTARSVSYEQYF. V and J are TRBV7-9 and TRBJ2-7; no clear D. This CDR3 is 14 amino acids long. The germline V and J ends were trimmed by 7 bases and 1 base, with 14 bases remaining between them. CDR1 is SEHNR, CDR2 FQNEAQ, per germline (reference sequence).

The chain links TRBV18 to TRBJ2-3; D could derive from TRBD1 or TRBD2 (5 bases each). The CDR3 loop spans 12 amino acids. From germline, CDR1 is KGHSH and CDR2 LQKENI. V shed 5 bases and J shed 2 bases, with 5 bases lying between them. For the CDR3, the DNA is TGTGCCAGCTCAGGGACCACAGATACGCAGTATTTT. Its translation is CASSGTTDTQYF.

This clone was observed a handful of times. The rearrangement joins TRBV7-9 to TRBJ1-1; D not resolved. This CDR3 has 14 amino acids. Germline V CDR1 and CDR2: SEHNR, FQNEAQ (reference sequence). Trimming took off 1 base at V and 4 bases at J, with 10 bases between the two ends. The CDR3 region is CASSLELSSTEAFF. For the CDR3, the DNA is TGTGCCAGCAGCTTAGAATTGTCCTCCACTGAAGCTTTCTTT.

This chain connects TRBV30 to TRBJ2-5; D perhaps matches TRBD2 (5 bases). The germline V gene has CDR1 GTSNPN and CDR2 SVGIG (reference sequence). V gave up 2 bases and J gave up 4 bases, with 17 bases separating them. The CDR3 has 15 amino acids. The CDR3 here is CAWSSVDYLRETQYF. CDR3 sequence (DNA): TGTGCCTGGAGTTCAGTAGACTACCTCCGAGAGACCCAGTACTTC.

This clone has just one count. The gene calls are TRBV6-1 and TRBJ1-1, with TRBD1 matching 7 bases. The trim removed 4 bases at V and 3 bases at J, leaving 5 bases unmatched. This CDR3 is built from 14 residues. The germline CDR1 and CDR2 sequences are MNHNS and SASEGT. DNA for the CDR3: TGTGCCAGCAGTGCACAGGGGAAGGACACTGAAGCTTTCTTT. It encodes CASSAQGKDTEAFF.

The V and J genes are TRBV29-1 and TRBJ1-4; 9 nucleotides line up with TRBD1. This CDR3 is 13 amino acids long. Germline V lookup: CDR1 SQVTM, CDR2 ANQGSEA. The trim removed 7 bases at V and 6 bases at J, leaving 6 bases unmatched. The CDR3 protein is CSALQGADEKLFF. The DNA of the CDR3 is TGCAGCGCCCTACAGGGGGCGGATGAAAAACTGTTTTTT. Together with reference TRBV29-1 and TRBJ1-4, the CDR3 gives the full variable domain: SAVISQKPSRDICQRGTSLTIQCQVDSQVTMMFWYRQQPGQSLTLIATANQGSEATYESGFVIDKFPISRPNLTFSTLTVSNMSPEDSSIYLCSALQGADEKLFFGSGTQLSVL.

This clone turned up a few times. CDR3 DNA: TGTGCCAGCAGCCCCAGGACAGGGGAAGCTTTCTTT. It codes for CASSPRTGEAFF. This rearrangement joins TRBV7-2 to TRBJ1-1; 8 bases match TRBD1. V lost 5 bases and J lost 8; bases outside the gene matches: 4. The CDR3 runs to 12 residues. CDR1 is SGHTA, CDR2 FQGNSA, per germline.

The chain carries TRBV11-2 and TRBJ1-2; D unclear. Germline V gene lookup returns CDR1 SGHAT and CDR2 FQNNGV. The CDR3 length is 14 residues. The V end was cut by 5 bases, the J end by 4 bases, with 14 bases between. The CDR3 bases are TGTGCCAGCAGCCCACAAACAGAGAGCTATGGCTACACCTTC. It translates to CASSPQTESYGYTF.

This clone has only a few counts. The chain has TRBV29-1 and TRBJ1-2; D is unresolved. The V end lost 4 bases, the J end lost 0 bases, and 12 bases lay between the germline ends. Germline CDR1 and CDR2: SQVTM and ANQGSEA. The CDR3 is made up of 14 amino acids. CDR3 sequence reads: CSVGTPGTNYGYTF. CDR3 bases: TGCAGCGTTGGAACCCCGGGGACTAACTATGGCTACACCTTC.

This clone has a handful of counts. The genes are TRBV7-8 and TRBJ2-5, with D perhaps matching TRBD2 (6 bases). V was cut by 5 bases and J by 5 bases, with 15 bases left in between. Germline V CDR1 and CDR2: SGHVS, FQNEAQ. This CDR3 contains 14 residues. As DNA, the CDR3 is TGTGCCAGCAGCCGGGCCGGGAGAGGGGAGACCCAGTACTTC. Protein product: CASSRAGRGETQYF.

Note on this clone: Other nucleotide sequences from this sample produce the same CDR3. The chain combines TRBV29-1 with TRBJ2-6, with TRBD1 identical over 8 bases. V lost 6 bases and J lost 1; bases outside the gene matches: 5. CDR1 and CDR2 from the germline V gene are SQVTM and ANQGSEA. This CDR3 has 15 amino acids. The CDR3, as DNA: TGCAGCGTCCGACAGGGGTCGTCTGGGGCCAACGTCCTGACTTTC. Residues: CSVRQGSSGANVLTF.

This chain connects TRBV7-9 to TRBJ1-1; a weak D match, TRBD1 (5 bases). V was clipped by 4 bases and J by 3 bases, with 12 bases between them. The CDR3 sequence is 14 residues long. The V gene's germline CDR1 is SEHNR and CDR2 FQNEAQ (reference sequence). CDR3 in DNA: TGTGCCAGCAGCTCGCGACCGGGGGACACTGAAGCTTTCTTT. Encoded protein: CASSSRPGDTEAFF.

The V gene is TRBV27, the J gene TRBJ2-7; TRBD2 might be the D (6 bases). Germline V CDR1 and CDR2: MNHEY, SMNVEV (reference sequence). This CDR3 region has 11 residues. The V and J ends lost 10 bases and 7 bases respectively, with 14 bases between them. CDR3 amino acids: CATRAGGEQYF. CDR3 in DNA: TGTGCCACCAGAGCGGGTGGAGAGCAGTACTTC.

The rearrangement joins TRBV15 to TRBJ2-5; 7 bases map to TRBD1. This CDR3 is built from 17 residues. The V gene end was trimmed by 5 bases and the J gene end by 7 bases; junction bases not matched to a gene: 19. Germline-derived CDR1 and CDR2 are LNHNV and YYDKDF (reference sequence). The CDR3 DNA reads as TGTGCCACCAGCCGACAACGCGAGACAGGGCCGCGTGGGACCCAGTACTTC. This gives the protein CATSRQRETGPRGTQYF.

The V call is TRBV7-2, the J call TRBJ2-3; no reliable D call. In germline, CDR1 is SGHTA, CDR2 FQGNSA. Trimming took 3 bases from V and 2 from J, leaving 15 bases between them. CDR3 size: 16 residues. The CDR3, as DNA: TGTGCCAGCAGCTTGGCCGCGGTGGGCTACACAGATACGCAGTATTTT. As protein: CASSLAAVGYTDTQYF.

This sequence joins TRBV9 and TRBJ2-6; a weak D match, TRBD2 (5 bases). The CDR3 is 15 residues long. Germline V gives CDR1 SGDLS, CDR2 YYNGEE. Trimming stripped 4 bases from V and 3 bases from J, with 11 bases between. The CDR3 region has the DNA TGTGCCAGCAGCCCTAGCCGGGGTGGGGCCAACGTCCTGACTTTC. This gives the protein CASSPSRGGANVLTF.

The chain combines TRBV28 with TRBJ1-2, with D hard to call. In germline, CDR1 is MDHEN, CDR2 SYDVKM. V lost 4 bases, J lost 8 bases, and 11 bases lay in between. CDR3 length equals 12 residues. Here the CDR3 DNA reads TGTGCCAGCAGTTCCAATCGTCGCGGCTACACCTTC. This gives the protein CASSSNRRGYTF.

CDR3 protein: CASSQDGADQETQYF. The CDR3 coding sequence is TGCGCCAGCAGCCAAGATGGGGCGGACCAAGAGACCCAGTACTTC. The chain couples TRBV4-3 to TRBJ2-5; maybe TRBD1 (5 bases). The V end was cut by 0 bases, the J end by 0 bases, with 8 bases between. The CDR3 is made up of 15 amino acids. CDR1 and CDR2 (germline): LGHNA, YSLEER.

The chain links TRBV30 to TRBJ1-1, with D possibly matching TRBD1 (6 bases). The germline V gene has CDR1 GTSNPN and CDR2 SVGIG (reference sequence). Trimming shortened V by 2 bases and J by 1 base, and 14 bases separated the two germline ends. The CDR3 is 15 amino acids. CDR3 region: CAWSRGGHTNTEAFF. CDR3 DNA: TGTGCCTGGAGTCGGGGGGGACATACGAACACTGAAGCTTTCTTT.

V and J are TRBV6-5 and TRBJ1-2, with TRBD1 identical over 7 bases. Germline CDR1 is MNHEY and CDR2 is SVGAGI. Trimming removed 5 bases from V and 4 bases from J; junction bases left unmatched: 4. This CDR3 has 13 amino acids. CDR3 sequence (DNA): TGTGCCAGCAGTGCCAACAGGGGCTATGGCTACACCTTC. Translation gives CASSANRGYGYTF.

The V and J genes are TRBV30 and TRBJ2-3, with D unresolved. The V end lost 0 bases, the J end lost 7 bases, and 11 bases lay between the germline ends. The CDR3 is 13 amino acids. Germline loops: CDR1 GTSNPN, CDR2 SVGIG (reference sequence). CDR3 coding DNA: TGTGCCTGGAGTGTAGTGGACGCGAATACGCAGTATTTT. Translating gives CAWSVVDANTQYF.

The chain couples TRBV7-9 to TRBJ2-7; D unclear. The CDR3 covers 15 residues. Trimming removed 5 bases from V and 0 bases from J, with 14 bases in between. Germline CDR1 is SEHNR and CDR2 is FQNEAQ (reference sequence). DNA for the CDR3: TGTGCCAGCAGCCCCCCTGGGCTACTCTCCTACGAGCAGTACTTC. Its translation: CASSPPGLLSYEQYF.

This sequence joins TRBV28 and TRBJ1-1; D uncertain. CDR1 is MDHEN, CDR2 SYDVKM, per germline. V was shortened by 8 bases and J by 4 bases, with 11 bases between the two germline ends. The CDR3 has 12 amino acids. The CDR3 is CASRTGSTEAFF. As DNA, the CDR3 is TGTGCCAGCCGAACTGGAAGCACTGAAGCTTTCTTT.

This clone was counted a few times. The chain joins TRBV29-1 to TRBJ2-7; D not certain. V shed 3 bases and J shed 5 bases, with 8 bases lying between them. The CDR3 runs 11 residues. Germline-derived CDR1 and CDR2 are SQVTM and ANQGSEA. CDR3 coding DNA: TGCAGCGTTGACAGTCGAAACGAGCAGTACTTC. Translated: CSVDSRNEQYF.